This T cell receptor beta chain derives from a study of CD8 T cells in Susac syndrome. CDR1 is GTSNPN, CDR2 SVGIG, per germline (reference sequence). Trimming took 0 bases from V and 2 from J, leaving 11 bases between them. This CDR3 is 14 amino acids long. Reverse transcription of 0.5 to 1 ug RNA used random hexamers. TCRdb re-analysed the immunoSEQ multiplex PCR reads in MiXCR, keeping a single row per CDR3 protein. The top ten hold approximately 0.2% of the sample, which has 250,000 to 300,000 distinct CDR3 sequences, about nine tenths seen once. The sequence was obtained from a human donor with multiple sclerosis. The sequencing sample was made of CD8+ T cells from PBMCs. This chain links TRBV30 with TRBJ2-7, with D unclear. CDR3 amino acids: CAWSVGLGPYEQYF. DNA for the CDR3: TGTGCCTGGAGTGTTGGGTTGGGCCCCTACGAGCAGTACTTC.